These T cell receptor beta chains were read from a single sample in a study of T cells after yellow fever vaccination. TCRdb re-derived calls from the 5' RACE reads in MiXCR, one entry per CDR3 protein. There are a few hundred thousand distinct CDR3 sequences in the sample; 3% to 4.5% occur only once, and 20% to 25% lies in the top ten. The starting material was PBMCs, obtained 5 days after the yellow fever booster vaccination. Source of these receptors: a man aged 18 to 35 who received the YFV17D yellow fever vaccine. Both conserved end residues are part of each CDR3. A D gene is named only where the DNA matches it firmly. The size of a clone is reported for some rows only, either as once, few or many, or as a class for expanded clones.

v_call: TRBV7-2
clone_size: few
j_call: TRBJ1-5
d_call: NA
cdr3_nt: TGTGCCAGCCGTCGGGAGTTCAATCAGCCCCAGCATTTT
cdr3_aa: CASRREFNQPQHF

v_call: TRBV3-1
clone_size: few
j_call: TRBJ2-3
d_call: NA
cdr3_nt: TGTGCCAGCAGCATTGGACTAAAGGGATATACGCAGTATTTT
cdr3_aa: CASSIGLKGYTQYF

v_call: TRBV5-1
clone_size: many
j_call: TRBJ2-3
d_call: NA
cdr3_nt: TGCGCCAGCAGCTTGGCCGCAGGGGACGATACGCAGTATTTT
cdr3_aa: CASSLAAGDDTQYF

v_call: TRBV7-2
clone_size: many
j_call: TRBJ1-2
d_call: TRBD1
cdr3_nt: TGTGCCAGCAGCACTACAGGGGATGGGTATGGCTACACCTTC
cdr3_aa: CASSTTGDGYGYTF

v_call: TRBV4-3
clone_size: few
j_call: TRBJ2-5
d_call: NA
cdr3_nt: TGCGCCAGCAGCCAAGATCCCCTCGGACAAGAGACCCAGTACTTC
cdr3_aa: CASSQDPLGQETQYF

v_call: TRBV18
clone_size: many
j_call: TRBJ1-1
d_call: NA
cdr3_nt: TGTGCCAGCTCACCACCGGCCGATCCGTCGGGCACTGAAGCTTTCTTT
cdr3_aa: CASSPPADPSGTEAFF

v_call: TRBV20-1
clone_size: many
j_call: TRBJ2-7
d_call: NA
cdr3_nt: TGCAGTGCTAGGTCCCGGGACAGCGGGTCCTACGAGCAGTACTTC
cdr3_aa: CSARSRDSGSYEQYF

v_call: TRBV4-1
clone_size: few
j_call: TRBJ2-1
d_call: NA
cdr3_nt: TGCGCCAGCAGCCAAGCCCCTAGTAGTCTGGAGCAGTTCTTC
cdr3_aa: CASSQAPSSLEQFF

v_call: TRBV6-5
clone_size: few
j_call: TRBJ2-1
d_call: NA
cdr3_nt: TGTGCCAGCAGTTACTCATACGGGGAGATGTATACGGGGGAATTCTACAATGAGCAGTTCTTC
cdr3_aa: CASSYSYGEMYTGEFYNEQFF

v_call: TRBV10-3
clone_size: few
j_call: TRBJ2-7
d_call: NA
cdr3_nt: TGTGCCATCAGTGAGTCGACGTTTCTCGAGCAGTACTTC
cdr3_aa: CAISESTFLEQYF

v_call: TRBV27
clone_size: many
j_call: TRBJ2-7
d_call: TRBD2
cdr3_nt: TGTGCCAGCAGTTTATCCAAACTAGCGGGGGCCTACGAGCAGTACTTC
cdr3_aa: CASSLSKLAGAYEQYF

v_call: TRBV6-1
clone_size: few
j_call: TRBJ1-5
d_call: NA
cdr3_nt: TGTGCCAGCAGTGAGTCAGGGGTCCAGCCCCAGCATTTT
cdr3_aa: CASSESGVQPQHF

v_call: TRBV28
clone_size: many
j_call: TRBJ2-5
d_call: NA
cdr3_nt: TGTGCCAGCAGTTTCGTGACCCCAGAGACCCAGTACTTC
cdr3_aa: CASSFVTPETQYF

v_call: TRBV5-1
clone_size: many
j_call: TRBJ2-7
d_call: TRBD1
cdr3_nt: TGCGCCAGCAGAGCATCGGGACAGAGCTTCTACGAGCAGTACTTC
cdr3_aa: CASRASGQSFYEQYF

v_call: TRBV7-2
clone_size: many
j_call: TRBJ1-3
d_call: NA
cdr3_nt: TGTGCCAGCAGCCTCGGGCCGCAGGAGTCCTCTGGAAACACCATATATTTT
cdr3_aa: CASSLGPQESSGNTIYF

v_call: TRBV30
clone_size: NA
j_call: TRBJ1-2
d_call: NA
cdr3_nt: TGTGCCTGGAGTGTAGGTGGGACACCCCTAGGGGTTGGCTACACCTTC
cdr3_aa: CAWSVGGTPLGVGYTF

v_call: TRBV27
clone_size: NA
j_call: TRBJ1-1
d_call: NA
cdr3_nt: TGTGCCAGCAGTATACAGGGATGGGGCACTGAAGCTTTCTTT
cdr3_aa: CASSIQGWGTEAFF

v_call: TRBV10-3
clone_size: few
j_call: TRBJ2-5
d_call: NA
cdr3_nt: TGTGCCATCAGTGAGCCCGGGGCGCGTGAGACCCAGTACTTC
cdr3_aa: CAISEPGARETQYF

v_call: TRBV2
clone_size: few
j_call: TRBJ1-2
d_call: NA
cdr3_nt: TGTGCCAGCAGTGAACGTAGAAACTATGGCTACACCTTC
cdr3_aa: CASSERRNYGYTF

v_call: TRBV29-1
clone_size: few
j_call: TRBJ2-2
d_call: NA
cdr3_nt: TGCAGCGTCGCCGCGGCTGGGGAGCTGTTTTTT
cdr3_aa: CSVAAAGELFF

v_call: TRBV7-9
clone_size: many
j_call: TRBJ2-4
d_call: NA
cdr3_nt: TGTGCCAGCAGCTTAGGGAGGGAGGCAGCCAAAAACATTCAGTACTTC
cdr3_aa: CASSLGREAAKNIQYF

v_call: TRBV4-1
clone_size: NA
j_call: TRBJ1-5
d_call: TRBD1
cdr3_nt: TGCGCCAGCAGCCATCGCCTGGCAGGGGGGGAACAGCCCCAGCATTTT
cdr3_aa: CASSHRLAGGEQPQHF

v_call: TRBV20-1
clone_size: NA
j_call: TRBJ2-3
d_call: NA
cdr3_nt: TGCAGTTACGCCTCTCGGGGGAGCACAGATACGCAGTATTTT
cdr3_aa: CSYASRGSTDTQYF

v_call: TRBV7-9
clone_size: few
j_call: TRBJ1-5
d_call: NA
cdr3_nt: TGTGCCAGCAGCTTAACCCCATCCGGACCCAATCAGCCCCAGCATTTT
cdr3_aa: CASSLTPSGPNQPQHF

v_call: TRBV5-8
clone_size: many
j_call: TRBJ2-7
d_call: TRBD1
cdr3_nt: TGTGCCAGCAGTCTTGACAGGGGTCTTATCTACGAGCAGTACTTC
cdr3_aa: CASSLDRGLIYEQYF

v_call: TRBV20-1
clone_size: NA
j_call: TRBJ1-5
d_call: NA
cdr3_nt: TGCAGTGCCCTAGTGGGGGGTAGCGGGAATCAGCCCCAGCATTTT
cdr3_aa: CSALVGGSGNQPQHF

v_call: TRBV3-1
clone_size: NA
j_call: TRBJ1-6
d_call: NA
cdr3_nt: TGTGCCAGCAGCCCGGTGAACAGGCCTAGGGGGGGGACCCTCCACTTT
cdr3_aa: CASSPVNRPRGGTLHF

v_call: TRBV7-2
clone_size: many
j_call: TRBJ2-1
d_call: TRBD1
cdr3_nt: TGTGCCAGCAGCTTACCGACAGGGGCCAATGAGCAGTTCTTC
cdr3_aa: CASSLPTGANEQFF

v_call: TRBV5-4
clone_size: NA
j_call: TRBJ1-6
d_call: NA
cdr3_nt: TGTGCCAGCAGCCGTGGGGGACCAGGGGACCTTTCACCCCTCCACTTT
cdr3_aa: CASSRGGPGDLSPLHF

v_call: TRBV4-1
clone_size: few
j_call: TRBJ1-2
d_call: NA
cdr3_nt: TGCGCCAGCAGCCAAGTCAGGGAGGGGTCCATCTATGGCTACACCTTC
cdr3_aa: CASSQVREGSIYGYTF

v_call: TRBV7-2
clone_size: NA
j_call: TRBJ2-3
d_call: NA
cdr3_nt: TGTGCCAGCAGCGAGGCCCCGAGTGTTCTCTCCTTT
cdr3_aa: CASSEAPSVLSF

v_call: TRBV6-5
clone_size: NA
j_call: TRBJ2-1
d_call: NA
cdr3_nt: TGTGCCAGCACCGGCGGCAGGGTTAGGTCCTACAATGAGCAGTTCTTC
cdr3_aa: CASTGGRVRSYNEQFF

v_call: TRBV10-2
clone_size: many
j_call: TRBJ2-5
d_call: TRBD2
cdr3_nt: TGCGCCAGCAGGGAACCGACTAGCGGGGGGGTGGACACCCAAGAGACCCAGTACTTC
cdr3_aa: CASREPTSGGVDTQETQYF

v_call: TRBV5-6
clone_size: NA
j_call: TRBJ2-3
d_call: NA
cdr3_nt: TGTGCCAGCAGCGCGGACAACACAGATACGCAGTATTTT
cdr3_aa: CASSADNTDTQYF

v_call: TRBV9
clone_size: NA
j_call: TRBJ1-2
d_call: TRBD1
cdr3_nt: TGTGCCAGCAGCCCGAGGGACGACAGGGATGGCTACACCTTC
cdr3_aa: CASSPRDDRDGYTF

v_call: TRBV7-2
clone_size: many
j_call: TRBJ1-1
d_call: NA
cdr3_nt: TGTGCCAGCAGCTTAGGCAGTGCTGAAGCTTTCTTT
cdr3_aa: CASSLGSAEAFF